Shown below are 27 T cell receptor beta chains from a single sample sequenced in a study of T cells after yellow fever vaccination. TCRdb fed the 5' RACE reads into MiXCR, producing one record per CDR3 protein. This sample has hundreds of thousands of distinct CDR3 sequences, with 9% to 15% found just once. The starting material was PBMCs, obtained on the day of the yellow fever booster vaccination. These receptors all come from a man in his thirties or forties who received the YFV17D yellow fever vaccine.

The table lists this clonotype with many counts. This chain links TRBV7-6 with TRBJ2-1, with D maybe TRBD2 (5 bases). The CDR3 has 13 residues. Trimming shortened V by 5 bases and J by 11 bases, and 16 bases separated the two germline ends. Germline V gene sequence: CDR1 SGHVS, CDR2 FNYEAQ. The CDR3 sequence: CASSPPDSLQQFF. CDR3 DNA sequence: TGTGCCAGCAGCCCCCCGGACTCCCTCCAGCAGTTCTTC. The full variable domain, its missing parts supplied by reference TRBV7-6 and TRBJ2-1, is GAGVSQSPRYKVTKRGQDVALRCDPISGHVSLYWYRQALGQGPEFLTYFNYEAQQDKSGLPNDRFSAERPEGSISTLTIQRTEQRDSAMYRCASSPPDSLQQFFGPGTRLTVL.

This clonotype was counted only a few times. The rearrangement uses TRBV7-6 and TRBJ2-3, with D tentatively TRBD2 (6 bases). V lost 1 base and J lost 0, with 8 bases in between. The V gene's germline CDR1 is SGHVS and CDR2 FNYEAQ. The CDR3 contains 15 residues. The CDR3 DNA is TGTGCCAGCAGCTTAGTACGGGGGAGCACAGATACGCAGTATTTT. Amino acid sequence: CASSLVRGSTDTQYF.

The chain couples TRBV12-3 or TRBV12-4 to TRBJ2-5; TRBD2 matches at 10 bases. CDR3 length: 13 residues. V dropped 8 bases and J dropped 2; count of bases not matched to a gene: 2. The CDR3 loop is CASLLAGQETQYF. The CDR3 nucleotides are TGTGCCAGCCTACTAGCGGGGCAAGAGACCCAGTACTTC.

This rearrangement joins TRBV7-2 to TRBJ1-5; D is perhaps TRBD1 (5 bases). CDR3 length equals 18 residues. The ends were cut back, 5 bases at V and 8 bases at J, with 28 bases in the middle. Germline V gene data show CDR1 as SGHTA and CDR2 as FQGNSA. The CDR3 reads CASSRLAGVTARREPQHF. The CDR3 region has the DNA TGTGCCAGCAGCCGCCTTGCGGGGGTGACAGCAAGAAGGGAGCCCCAGCATTTT.

CDR3 coding DNA: TGTGCCAGCAGCCTTGAGCGAGCCCCCTACAATGAGCAGTTCTTC. Translating gives CASSLERAPYNEQFF. V gene TRBV7-3 combines with J gene TRBJ2-1; no reliable D call. The CDR3 totals 15 residues. The germline V gene has CDR1 SGHTA and CDR2 FQGTGA. V lost 5 bases, J lost 2 bases, and 13 bases lay in between.

The V call is TRBV29-1, the J call TRBJ2-1, with D perhaps matching TRBD1 (6 bases). Per the germline V gene, CDR1 is SQVTM and CDR2 is ANQGSEA. The CDR3 length is 14 residues. Trimming left V 2 bases short and J 4 bases short, with 12 bases between. The chain's CDR3 is CSVEPPRGYNEQFF. CDR3 coding DNA: TGCAGCGTTGAACCGCCTAGGGGGTACAATGAGCAGTTCTTC.

This rearrangement joins TRBV5-1 to TRBJ2-6, with 7 bases matching TRBD1. The V and J ends lost 0 bases and 0 bases, in that order; junction bases with no gene match: 15. CDR1 and CDR2 from the germline V gene are SGHRS and YFSETQ. This CDR3 spans 21 amino acids. CDR3 region: CASSLGTGSVQRSSGANVLTF. The CDR3 nucleotides are TGCGCCAGCAGCTTGGGGACAGGCTCCGTACAACGGAGCTCTGGGGCCAACGTCCTGACTTTC.

V is TRBV20-1 and J is TRBJ1-6; a weak D match, TRBD1 (5 bases). This CDR3 contains 14 residues. Trimming stripped 6 bases from V and 6 bases from J, with 15 bases between. Germline CDR1 reads DFQATT; CDR2 reads SNEGSKA (reference sequence). The CDR3 coding sequence is TGCAGTGCGGGGGTAGGGCGGAGTAATTCACCCCTCCACTTT. Its protein is CSAGVGRSNSPLHF.

This clonotype was seen more than once but under ten times. The genes are TRBV18 and TRBJ2-3, with D possibly being TRBD1 or TRBD2 (5 bases each). V was clipped by 3 bases and J by 5 bases, with 9 bases between them. Looked up from germline, CDR1 is KGHSH and CDR2 is LQKENI. This CDR3 region has 13 residues. Written as DNA, the CDR3 is TGTGCCAGCTCACCGGGACCCCAAGATACGCAGTATTTT. It is translated as CASSPGPQDTQYF.

The chain employs TRBV4-2 and TRBJ2-7; D is unresolved. The germline gives CDR1 LGHNA, CDR2 YNFKEQ. Deletions cut 4 bases from V and 9 bases from J, with 16 bases between. The CDR3 totals 13 residues. In DNA, the CDR3 is TGTGCCAGCAGCCCGCATCACCCTACGCCGCAGTACTTC. Amino acid sequence: CASSPHHPTPQYF.

The sample holds a few counts of this clonotype. The rearrangement joins TRBV20-1 to TRBJ2-1; D is undetermined. Germline V gene data show CDR1 as DFQATT and CDR2 as SNEGSKA (reference sequence). The CDR3 length is 14 residues. V was clipped by 3 bases and J by 4 bases, with 13 bases between them. In nucleotides, the CDR3 is TGCAGTGCTAGCGCCGATTCCGCTTACAATGAGCAGTTCTTC. Translating gives CSASADSAYNEQFF.

This clonotype came up a few times. The chain employs TRBV23-1 and TRBJ2-5; no definite D call. TRBV23-1 is classed as an ORF, of uncertain function. V dropped 0 bases and J dropped 4 bases, with 9 bases sitting between them. The CDR3 covers 14 residues. DNA for the CDR3: TGCGCCAGCAGTCAATCGGGCTCTCCAGAGACCCAGTACTTC. It yields the protein CASSQSGSPETQYF.

This clonotype has a handful of counts. The V and J genes are TRBV28 and TRBJ1-2, with 8 bases aligning to TRBD1. The CDR3 runs to 14 residues. V shed 10 bases, J shed 2 bases, and the junction held 9 bases outside the gene matches. Germline V gene lookup returns CDR1 MDHEN and CDR2 SYDVKM. DNA for the CDR3: TGTGCCACCCAGACCTCAGGGGGCAACTATGGCTACACCTTC. This codes for CATQTSGGNYGYTF.

In its sample, this clonotype was seen a few times. The CDR3 sequence: CARRDTGTSGTNNEQFF. The CDR3 DNA reads TGTGCCAGGCGAGATACCGGGACTAGCGGTACGAACAATGAGCAGTTCTTC. The chain carries TRBV6-1 and TRBJ2-1; the match to TRBD2 covers 11 bases. With 9 bases clipped from V and 5 bases from J, the junction kept 15 bases outside the gene matches. Germline CDR1 is MNHNS and CDR2 is SASEGT. The CDR3 runs 17 residues.

V is TRBV7-9 and J is TRBJ2-5; 7 nucleotides agree with TRBD2. The V segment lost 7 bases and the J segment 2 bases; nucleotides outside the gene matches: 10. This CDR3 contains 15 residues. CDR1 is SEHNR and CDR2 is FQNEAQ in the germline V gene (reference sequence). CDR3 residues: CASTSGPGRQETQYF. CDR3 nucleotide sequence: TGTGCCAGCACTAGCGGTCCCGGGAGACAAGAGACCCAGTACTTC.

The chain combines TRBV6-1 with TRBJ2-1; 11 positions agree with TRBD2. This CDR3 is 16 amino acids long. V was clipped by 7 bases and J by 3 bases; unmatched bases: 8. Germline CDR1 MNHNS, CDR2 SASEGT. In DNA, the CDR3 is TGTGCCAGCATTGCGGGGACTAGCGGACTCTACAATGAGCAGTTCTTC. Translating it yields CASIAGTSGLYNEQFF.

The sample holds a few counts of this clonotype. The J gene is TRBJ2-3, the V gene TRBV7-9; a weak D match, TRBD2 (5 bases). The CDR3 covers 13 residues. Germline CDR1 SEHNR, CDR2 FQNEAQ (reference sequence). V gave up 5 bases and J gave up 7 bases, with 13 bases separating them. The CDR3 here is CASSLETTHTQYF. The DNA of the CDR3 is TGTGCCAGCAGCCTAGAGACTACCCATACGCAGTATTTT.

This clonotype was recorded a few times. This chain links TRBV6-2 or TRBV6-3 with TRBJ2-1, with TRBD1 identical over 10 bases. Germline CDR1 reads MNHEY; CDR2 reads SVGEGT. This CDR3 comprises 17 residues. Trimming at V came to 0 bases and at J to 4 bases, leaving 6 bases not matched to a gene. The CDR3 region has the DNA TGTGCCAGCAGTTACTCGGAGCGGACAGGGGGATACAATGAGCAGTTCTTC. It is translated as CASSYSERTGGYNEQFF.

This clonotype was found many times. V usage is TRBV27 and J usage is TRBJ2-2; 7 bases line up with TRBD2. The CDR3 has 15 residues. The junction had 6 bases not matched to a gene; V was cut back by 6 bases and J by 2 bases. Per the germline V gene, CDR1 is MNHEY and CDR2 is SMNVEV (reference sequence). The CDR3 DNA follows: TGTGCCAGCAGCCTGAGCGGGACCAACACCGGGGAGCTGTTTTTT. Translating gives CASSLSGTNTGELFF.

The chain recombines TRBV5-1 with TRBJ1-1; no clear D. Germline V gives CDR1 SGHRS, CDR2 YFSETQ. V lost 3 bases to trimming and J lost 3 bases, with 12 bases between them. The CDR3 spans 14 residues. The CDR3 sequence: CASSSIYRDTEAFF. The CDR3 nucleotides are TGCGCCAGCAGCTCCATCTACCGGGACACTGAAGCTTTCTTT.

This clonotype was observed a handful of times. CDR3 sequence: CASSPLPGPGEQYF. In DNA, the CDR3 is TGTGCCAGCAGCCCCCTCCCTGGCCCCGGCGAGCAGTACTTC. The chain recombines TRBV7-8 with TRBJ2-7; D call uncertain. The germline V and J ends were trimmed by 5 bases and 6 bases, with 17 bases remaining between them. The CDR3 loop spans 14 amino acids. Germline V lookup: CDR1 SGHVS, CDR2 FQNEAQ.

The DNA of the CDR3 is TGTGCCTGCGTAAATGGGACCCAGTACTTC. Translating it yields CACVNGTQYF. V and J are TRBV30 and TRBJ2-5, with no clear D. The CDR3 covers 10 residues. V lost 6 bases, J lost 7 bases, and 9 bases lay in between. Germline V gives CDR1 GTSNPN, CDR2 SVGIG (reference sequence).

CDR3 DNA: TGCGCCAGCAGCTGGAATGGCGGGAGCTCCTACAATGAGCAGTTCTTC. As protein: CASSWNGGSSYNEQFF. The chain combines TRBV5-1 with TRBJ2-1, with 7 bases that match TRBD2. Germline V gene sequence: CDR1 SGHRS, CDR2 YFSETQ. This CDR3 contains 16 residues. The junction had 6 bases not matched to a gene; V was cut back by 3 bases and J by 0 bases.

Only a few counts were recorded for this clonotype. The J gene is TRBJ2-4, the V gene TRBV7-7; 8 bases are a match to TRBD1. The CDR3 extends over 19 amino acids. CDR1 and CDR2 from the germline V gene are SSHAT and FNYEAQ (reference sequence). The CDR3 DNA is TGTGCTAGCGCCCCGGACAGGGATACACCCCAAGACTCCCAAAACATTCAGTACTTC. Its translation: CASAPDRDTPQDSQNIQYF.

There are a few counts of this clonotype. The rearrangement links TRBV5-1 to TRBJ2-3, with 7 bases that match TRBD2. The trim removed 5 bases at V and 1 base at J, leaving 7 bases unmatched. CDR3 length: 15 amino acids. Looked up from germline, CDR1 is SGHRS and CDR2 is YFSETQ. The CDR3 reads CASRGRETRTDTQYF. Written as DNA, the CDR3 is TGCGCCAGCAGAGGGCGGGAGACACGCACAGATACGCAGTATTTT.

V gene TRBV5-1 combines with J gene TRBJ1-1, with 7 bases identical to TRBD1. The CDR3 spans 14 residues. CDR1 and CDR2 from the germline V gene are SGHRS and YFSETQ. V lost 4 bases to trimming and J lost 6 bases; unmatched junction nucleotides: 9. The CDR3 region has the DNA TGCGCCAGCAGCCAAACAGGGGTTGATCCTGAAGCTTTCTTT. It codes for CASSQTGVDPEAFF.

This chain joins TRBV5-1 and TRBJ2-7; D is unclear. Germline CDR1 SGHRS, CDR2 YFSETQ. V was trimmed by 6 bases and J by 5 bases, leaving 15 bases between them. The CDR3 runs to 13 residues. This chain's CDR3 is CASNGGEVNEQYF. CDR3 nucleotide sequence: TGCGCCAGCAATGGCGGAGAGGTCAACGAGCAGTACTTC.